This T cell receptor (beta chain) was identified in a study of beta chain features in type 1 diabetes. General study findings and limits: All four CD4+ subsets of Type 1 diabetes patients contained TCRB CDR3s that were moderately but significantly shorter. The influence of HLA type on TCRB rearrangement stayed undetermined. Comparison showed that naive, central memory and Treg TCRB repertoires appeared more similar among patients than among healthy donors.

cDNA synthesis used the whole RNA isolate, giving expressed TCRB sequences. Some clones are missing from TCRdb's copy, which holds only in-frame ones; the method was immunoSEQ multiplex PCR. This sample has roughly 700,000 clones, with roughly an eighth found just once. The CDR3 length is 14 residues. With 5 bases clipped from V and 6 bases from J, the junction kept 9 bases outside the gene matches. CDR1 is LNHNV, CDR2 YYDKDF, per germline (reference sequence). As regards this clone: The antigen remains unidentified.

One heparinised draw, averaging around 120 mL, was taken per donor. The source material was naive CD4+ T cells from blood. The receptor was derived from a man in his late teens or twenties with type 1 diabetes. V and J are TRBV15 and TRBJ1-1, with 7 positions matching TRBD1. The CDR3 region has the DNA TGTGCCACCAGCTCTCCGGGACAGTATGCTGAAGCTTTCTTT. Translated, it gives CATSSPGQYAEAFF.